This T cell receptor (beta chain) was sequenced for a study of cytotoxic CD8 clonotypes in ibrutinib-treated CLL. About the study: Response sampling occurred after a median about 12 months of treatment (range 6 to 36).

Profiling relied on immunoSEQ multiplex PCR, and the TCRdb table lists in-frame clones only, not all of them. The sample carries some 92,000 clones, 60% to 80% recorded once. The V and J ends lost 4 bases and 0 bases respectively, with 17 bases between them. The CDR3 consists of 18 residues. Germline V lookup: CDR1 SGHNT, CDR2 YYREEE (reference sequence). About this clone itself: The antigen is undetermined.

The study's findings and limits: Clonality increased at ibrutinib response, then returned toward baseline at progression. Stable or contracted on treatment, public clonotypes were also uncommon.

The sample here was PBMCs, taken after 24 months of ibrutinib treatment. The sequence came from a human donor with chronic lymphocytic leukemia. This chain joins TRBV5-4 and TRBJ2-6; D possibly corresponds to TRBD2 (5 bases). The CDR3 protein is CASSPDADGLSGANVLTF. The CDR3 DNA is TGTGCCAGCAGCCCCGACGCGGATGGACTCTCTGGGGCCAACGTCCTGACTTTC.